This TCR beta chain was sequenced during a study of blood T cell repertoires in COVID-19. As for the study in general: T cells, B-cell-depleted T cells, or PBMCs provided the cDNA or gDNA that served as material.

The CDR3 length is 15 residues. The ends lost 3 bases at V and 3 bases at J; junction bases unmatched: 7. Germline V gene data show CDR1 as LNHDA and CDR2 as SQIVND (reference sequence). In the authors' workflow: Nucleated cell number was recorded as an estimate derived from reference gene primer amplification. Sequencing used immunoSEQ multiplex PCR; TCRdb keeps in-frame clones, though not all of them. V and J calls and clone size are given by that table; D and trimming were obtained from the DNA. The sample has 50,000 to 60,000 clones; about 83% are singletons. The sample was peripheral blood. The TCR was taken from a man between 65 and 79 years old with active COVID-19. The chain uses TRBV19 and TRBJ2-7, with TRBD1 identical over 8 bases. This CDR3 is CASSILGTGDYEQYF. In DNA, the CDR3 is TGTGCCAGTAGTATCCTCGGGACAGGCGACTACGAGCAGTACTTC.